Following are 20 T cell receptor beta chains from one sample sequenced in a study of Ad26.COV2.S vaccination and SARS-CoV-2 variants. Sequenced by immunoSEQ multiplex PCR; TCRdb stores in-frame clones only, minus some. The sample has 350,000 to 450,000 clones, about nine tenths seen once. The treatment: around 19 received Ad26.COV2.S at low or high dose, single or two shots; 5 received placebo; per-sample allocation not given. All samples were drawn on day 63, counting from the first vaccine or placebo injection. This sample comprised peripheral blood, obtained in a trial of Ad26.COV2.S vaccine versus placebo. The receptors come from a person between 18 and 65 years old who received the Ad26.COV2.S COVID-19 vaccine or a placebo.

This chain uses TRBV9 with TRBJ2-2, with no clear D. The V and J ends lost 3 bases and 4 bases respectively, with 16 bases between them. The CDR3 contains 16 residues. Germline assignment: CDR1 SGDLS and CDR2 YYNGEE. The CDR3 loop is CASSAPSKGSTGELFF. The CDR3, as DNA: TGTGCCAGCAGCGCCCCGTCGAAGGGTTCCACCGGGGAGCTGTTTTTT.

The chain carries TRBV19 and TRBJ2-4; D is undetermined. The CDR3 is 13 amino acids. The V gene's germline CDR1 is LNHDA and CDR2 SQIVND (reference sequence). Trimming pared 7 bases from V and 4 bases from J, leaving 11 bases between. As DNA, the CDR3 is TGTGCCAGTATGGCCATCCAAAAAAACATTCAGTACTTC. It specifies CASMAIQKNIQYF.

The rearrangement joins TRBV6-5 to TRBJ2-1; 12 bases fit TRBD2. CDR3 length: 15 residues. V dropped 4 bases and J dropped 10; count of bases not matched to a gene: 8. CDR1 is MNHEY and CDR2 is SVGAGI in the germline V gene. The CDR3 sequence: CASSSVTSGGREQFF. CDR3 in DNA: TGTGCCAGCAGTTCCGTGACTAGCGGGGGCCGGGAGCAGTTCTTC.

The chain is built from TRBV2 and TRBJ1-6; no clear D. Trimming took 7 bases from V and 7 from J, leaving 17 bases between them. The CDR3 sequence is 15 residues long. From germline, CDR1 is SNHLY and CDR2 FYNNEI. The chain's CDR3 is CASKESAFRNSPLHF. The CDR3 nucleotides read TGTGCCAGCAAAGAATCGGCTTTTCGGAATTCACCCCTCCACTTT.

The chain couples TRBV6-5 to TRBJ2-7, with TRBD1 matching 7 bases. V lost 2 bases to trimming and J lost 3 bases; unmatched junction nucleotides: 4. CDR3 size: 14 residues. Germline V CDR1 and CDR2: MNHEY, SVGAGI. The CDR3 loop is CASSYRGQGYEQYF. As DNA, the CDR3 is TGTGCCAGCAGTTACAGGGGGCAGGGCTACGAGCAGTACTTC.

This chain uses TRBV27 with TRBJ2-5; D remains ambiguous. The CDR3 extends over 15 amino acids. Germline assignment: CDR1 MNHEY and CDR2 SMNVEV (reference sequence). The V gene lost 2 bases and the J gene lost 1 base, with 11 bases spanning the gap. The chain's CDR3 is CASSLIAGFQETQYF. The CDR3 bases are TGTGCCAGCAGTTTAATAGCAGGCTTCCAAGAGACCCAGTACTTC.

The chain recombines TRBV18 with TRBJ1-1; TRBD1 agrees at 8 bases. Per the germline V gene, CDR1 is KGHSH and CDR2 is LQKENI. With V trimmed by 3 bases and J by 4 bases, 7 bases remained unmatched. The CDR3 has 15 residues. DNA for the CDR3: TGTGCCAGCTCACCTCAGACAGGGGAAGGCACTGAAGCTTTCTTT. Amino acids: CASSPQTGEGTEAFF. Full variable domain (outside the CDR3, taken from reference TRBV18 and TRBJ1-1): NAGVMQNPRHLVRRRGQEARLRCSPMKGHSHVYWYRQLPEEGLKFMVYLQKENIIDESGMPKERFSAEFPKEGPSILRIQQVVRGDSAAYFCASSPQTGEGTEAFFGQGTRLTVV.

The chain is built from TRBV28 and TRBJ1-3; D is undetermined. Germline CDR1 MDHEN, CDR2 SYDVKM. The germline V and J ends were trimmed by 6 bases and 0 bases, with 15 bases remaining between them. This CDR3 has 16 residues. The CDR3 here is CASSQTRTFSGNTIYF. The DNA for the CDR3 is TGTGCCAGCAGCCAAACCCGGACTTTCTCTGGAAACACCATATATTTT.

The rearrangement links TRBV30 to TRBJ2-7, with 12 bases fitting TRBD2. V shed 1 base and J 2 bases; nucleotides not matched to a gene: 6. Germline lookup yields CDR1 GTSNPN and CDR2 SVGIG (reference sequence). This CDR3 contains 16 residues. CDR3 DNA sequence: TGTGCCTGGAGTGGGGGCCCTAGCGGGGGGGCCTACGAGCAGTACTTC. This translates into CAWSGGPSGGAYEQYF.

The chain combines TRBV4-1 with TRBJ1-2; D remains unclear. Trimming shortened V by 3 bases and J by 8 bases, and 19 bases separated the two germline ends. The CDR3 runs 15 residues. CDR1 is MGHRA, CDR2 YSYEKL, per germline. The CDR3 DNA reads TGCGCCAGCAGCCACGTCGGGGTGTTAGGGCAAGGCTACACCTTC. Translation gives CASSHVGVLGQGYTF.

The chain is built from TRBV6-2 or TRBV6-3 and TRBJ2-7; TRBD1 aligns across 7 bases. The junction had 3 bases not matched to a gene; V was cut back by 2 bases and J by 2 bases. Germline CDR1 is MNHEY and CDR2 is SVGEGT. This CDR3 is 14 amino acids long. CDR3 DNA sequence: TGTGCCAGCAGTTACAGGGGGCTGACCTACGAGCAGTACTTC. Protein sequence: CASSYRGLTYEQYF.

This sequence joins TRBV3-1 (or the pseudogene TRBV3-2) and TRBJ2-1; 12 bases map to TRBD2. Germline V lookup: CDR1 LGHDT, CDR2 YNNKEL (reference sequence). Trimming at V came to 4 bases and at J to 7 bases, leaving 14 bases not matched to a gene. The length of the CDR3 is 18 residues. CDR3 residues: CASSLFRLAGGPNNEQFF. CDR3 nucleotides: TGTGCCAGCAGCCTATTTAGGCTAGCGGGGGGGCCTAATAATGAGCAGTTCTTC.

In nucleotides, the CDR3 is TGCAGCGTGCGGGGGGGCTACTATGGCTACACCTTC. Residues: CSVRGGYYGYTF. The chain combines TRBV29-1 with TRBJ1-2; the D gene is possibly TRBD1 (6 bases). Trimming cost V 6 bases and J 3 bases, with 11 bases left between them. There are 12 residues in the CDR3. Germline V CDR1 and CDR2: SQVTM, ANQGSEA.

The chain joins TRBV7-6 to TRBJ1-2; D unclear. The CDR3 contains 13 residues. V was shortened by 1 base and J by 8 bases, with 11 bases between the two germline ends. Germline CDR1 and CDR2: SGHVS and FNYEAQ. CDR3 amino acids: CASSLGAFQGYTF. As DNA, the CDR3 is TGTGCCAGCAGCTTAGGGGCCTTTCAGGGCTACACCTTC.

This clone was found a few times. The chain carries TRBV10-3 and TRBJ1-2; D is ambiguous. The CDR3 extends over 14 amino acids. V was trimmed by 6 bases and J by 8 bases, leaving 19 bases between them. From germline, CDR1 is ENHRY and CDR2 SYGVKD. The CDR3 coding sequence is TGTGCCATCAGCTCTCGACCGAGTCCGGAGGGCTACACCTTC. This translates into CAISSRPSPEGYTF.

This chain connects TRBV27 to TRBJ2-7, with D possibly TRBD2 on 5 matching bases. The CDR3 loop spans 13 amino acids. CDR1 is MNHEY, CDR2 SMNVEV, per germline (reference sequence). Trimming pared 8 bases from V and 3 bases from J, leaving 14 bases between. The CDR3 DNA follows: TGTGCCAGCTCGGTCGGGGTGATCTACGAGCAGTACTTC. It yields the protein CASSVGVIYEQYF.

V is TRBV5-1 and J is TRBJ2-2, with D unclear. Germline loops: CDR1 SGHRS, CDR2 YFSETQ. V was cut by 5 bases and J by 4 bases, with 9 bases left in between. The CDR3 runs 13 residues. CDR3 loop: CASSQGGTGELFF. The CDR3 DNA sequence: TGCGCCAGCAGTCAAGGCGGCACCGGGGAGCTGTTTTTT.

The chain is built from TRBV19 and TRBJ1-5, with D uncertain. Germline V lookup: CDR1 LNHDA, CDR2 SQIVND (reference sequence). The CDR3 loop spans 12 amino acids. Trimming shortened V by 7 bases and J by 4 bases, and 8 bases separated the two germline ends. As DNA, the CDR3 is TGTGCCAGTAATGAGGTGAATCAGCCCCAGCATTTT. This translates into CASNEVNQPQHF.

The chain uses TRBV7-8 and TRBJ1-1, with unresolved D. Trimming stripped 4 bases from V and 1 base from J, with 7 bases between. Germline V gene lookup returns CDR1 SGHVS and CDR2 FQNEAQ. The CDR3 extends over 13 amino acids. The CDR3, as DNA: TGTGCCAGCAGCTCCCCCAAGAACACTGAAGCTTTCTTT. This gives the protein CASSSPKNTEAFF.

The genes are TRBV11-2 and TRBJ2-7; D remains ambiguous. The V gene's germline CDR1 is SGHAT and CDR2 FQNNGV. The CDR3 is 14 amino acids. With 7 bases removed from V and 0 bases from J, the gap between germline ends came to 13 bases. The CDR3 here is CASKDTWSSYEQYF. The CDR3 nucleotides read TGTGCCAGCAAAGACACCTGGAGCTCCTACGAGCAGTACTTC.